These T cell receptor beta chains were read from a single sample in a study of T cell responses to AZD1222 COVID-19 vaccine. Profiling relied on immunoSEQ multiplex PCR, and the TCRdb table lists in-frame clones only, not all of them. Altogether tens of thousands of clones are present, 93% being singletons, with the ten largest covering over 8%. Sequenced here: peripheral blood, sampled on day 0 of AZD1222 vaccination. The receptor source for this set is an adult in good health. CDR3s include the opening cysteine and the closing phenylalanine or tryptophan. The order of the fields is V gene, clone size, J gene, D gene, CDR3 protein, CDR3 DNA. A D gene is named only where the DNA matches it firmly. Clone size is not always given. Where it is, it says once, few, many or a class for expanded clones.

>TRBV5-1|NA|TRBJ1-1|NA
CASTRSMNTEAFF
TGCGCCAGCACGAGATCAATGAACACTGAAGCTTTCTTT
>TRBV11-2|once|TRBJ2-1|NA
CASTSIANPRNEQFF
TGTGCCAGCACCTCGATAGCGAACCCGCGGAATGAGCAGTTCTTC
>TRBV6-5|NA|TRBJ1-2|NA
CASMVGEETDGYTF
TGTGCCAGCATGGTCGGCGAGGAAACGGATGGCTACACCTTC
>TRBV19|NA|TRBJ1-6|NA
CASRFAGNSPLHF
TGTGCCAGTAGGTTCGCAGGGAATTCACCCCTCCACTTT
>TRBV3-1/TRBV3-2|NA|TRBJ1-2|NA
CASSQAGLYGYTF
TGTGCCAGCAGCCAAGCAGGGCTCTATGGCTACACCTTC
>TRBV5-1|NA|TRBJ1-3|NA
CASSLEGSGNTIYF
TGCGCCAGCAGCTTGGAGGGATCTGGAAACACCATATATTTT
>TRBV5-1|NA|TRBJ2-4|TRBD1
CASSLDPRQGTKNIQYF
TGCGCCAGCAGCTTGGACCCAAGACAGGGAACCAAAAACATTCAGTACTTC
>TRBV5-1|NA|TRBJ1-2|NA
CASRDFNYGYTF
TGCGCCAGCAGGGACTTTAACTATGGCTACACCTTC
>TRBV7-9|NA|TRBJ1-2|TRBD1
CASSRDRTGGYTF
TGTGCCAGCAGCCGGGACAGGACAGGAGGCTACACCTTC
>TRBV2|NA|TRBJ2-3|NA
CASSDTRRGTDTQYF
TGTGCCAGCAGTGACACTAGAAGGGGCACAGATACGCAGTATTTT
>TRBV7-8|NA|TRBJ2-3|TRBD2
CASSPRTSATDTQYF
TGTGCCAGCAGCCCCAGGACTAGCGCGACAGATACGCAGTATTTT
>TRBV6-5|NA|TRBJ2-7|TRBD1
CASSRRDRGGYEQYF
TGTGCCAGCAGTCGCCGGGACAGGGGAGGCTACGAGCAGTACTTC
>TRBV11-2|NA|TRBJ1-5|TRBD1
CASSSGTASNQPQHF
TGTGCCAGCAGCTCCGGGACAGCCAGCAATCAGCCCCAGCATTTT
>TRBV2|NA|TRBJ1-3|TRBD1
CASSRTGANTIYF
TGTGCCAGCAGCCGGACAGGGGCGAACACCATATATTTT
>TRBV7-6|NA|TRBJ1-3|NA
CASSLAYGSGNTIYF
TGTGCCAGCAGCTTAGCTTACGGCTCTGGAAACACCATATATTTT
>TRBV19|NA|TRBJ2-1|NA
CASSISGESSYNEQFF
TGTGCCAGTAGTATCTCCGGGGAAAGCTCCTACAATGAGCAGTTCTTC
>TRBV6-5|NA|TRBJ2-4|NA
CASSSVGVRPKNIQYF
TGTGCCAGCAGTTCCGTGGGGGTTCGACCCAAAAACATTCAGTACTTC
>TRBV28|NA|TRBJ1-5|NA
CASSSSGVVLDQPQHF
TGTGCCAGCAGTTCATCCGGGGTGGTGCTGGACCAGCCCCAGCATTTT
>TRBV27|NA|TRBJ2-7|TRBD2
CASSFSGSPNEQYF
TGTGCCAGCAGTTTTAGCGGGAGTCCCAACGAGCAGTACTTC
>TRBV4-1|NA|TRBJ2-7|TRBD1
CASSQDPIDRGDEQYF
TGCGCCAGCAGCCAAGATCCCATCGACAGGGGCGACGAGCAGTACTTC
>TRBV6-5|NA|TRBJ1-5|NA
CASSLTGGSNQPQHF
TGTGCCAGCAGCCTGACAGGCGGTAGCAATCAGCCCCAGCATTTT
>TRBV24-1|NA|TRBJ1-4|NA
CATSGNRQTNEKLFF
TGTGCCACCAGTGGCAACAGGCAAACTAATGAAAAACTGTTTTTT
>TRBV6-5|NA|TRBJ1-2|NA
CASRKNYGYTF
TGTGCCAGCAGGAAGAACTATGGCTACACCTTC
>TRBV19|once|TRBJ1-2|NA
CASSMKRTKYYGYTF
TGTGCCAGTAGTATGAAGCGGACGAAGTACTATGGCTACACCTTC
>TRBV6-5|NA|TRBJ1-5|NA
CASSYDVSGQPQHF
TGTGCCAGCAGTTACGATGTCTCCGGGCAGCCCCAGCATTTT
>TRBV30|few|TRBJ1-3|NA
CAGIGNTIYF
TGTGCCGGCATCGGAAACACCATATATTTT
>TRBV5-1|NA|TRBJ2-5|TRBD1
CASSSGTGQETQYF
TGCGCCAGCAGCTCTGGGACAGGACAAGAGACCCAGTACTTC
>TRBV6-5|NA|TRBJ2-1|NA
CASRRSSYNEQFF
TGTGCCAGCAGGAGGAGCTCCTACAATGAGCAGTTCTTC
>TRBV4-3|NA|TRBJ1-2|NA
CASSQGISPWLISPLANYGYTF
TGCGCCAGCAGCCAAGGAATTTCGCCATGGTTAATTTCGCCTTTAGCTAACTATGGCTACACCTTC
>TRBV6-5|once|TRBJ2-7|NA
CASSPEGYEQYF
TGTGCCAGCAGTCCTGAGGGCTACGAGCAGTACTTC
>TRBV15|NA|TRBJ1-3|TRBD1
CATSRDGETGNTIYF
TGTGCCACCAGCAGAGATGGGGAGACAGGGAACACCATATATTTT
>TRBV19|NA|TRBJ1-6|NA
CASHPPGLNSPLHF
TGTGCCAGCCACCCTCCGGGACTGAATTCACCCCTCCACTTT
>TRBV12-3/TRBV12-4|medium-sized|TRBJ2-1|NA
CASSFVGDEQFF
TGTGCCAGCAGTTTCGTGGGCGATGAGCAGTTCTTC
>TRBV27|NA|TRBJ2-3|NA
CASSLSGDSTDTQYF
TGTGCCAGCAGCTTATCCGGCGATAGCACAGATACGCAGTATTTT
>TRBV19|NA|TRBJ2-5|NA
CASSPEARETQYF
TGTGCCAGTAGCCCGGAGGCACGAGAGACCCAGTACTTC
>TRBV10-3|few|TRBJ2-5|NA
CAIRADTLQETQYF
TGTGCCATCCGAGCGGACACCCTACAAGAGACCCAGTACTTC
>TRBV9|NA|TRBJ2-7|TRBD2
CASSAGVTSGSDEQYF
TGTGCCAGCAGCGCCGGCGTCACTAGCGGGAGTGACGAGCAGTACTTC
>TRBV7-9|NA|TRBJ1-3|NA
CASPNSDSGNTIYF
TGTGCCAGCCCCAATTCGGACAGCGGAAACACCATATATTTT
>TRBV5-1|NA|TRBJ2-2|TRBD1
CASSLTGGHTGELFF
TGCGCCAGCAGCTTGACAGGGGGCCATACCGGGGAGCTGTTTTTT
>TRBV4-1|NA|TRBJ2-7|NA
CASSQSVRARDEQYF
TGCGCCAGCAGCCAATCGGTTCGGGCCCGAGACGAGCAGTACTTC
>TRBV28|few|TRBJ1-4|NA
CASRKGGANEKLFF
TGTGCCAGCAGGAAGGGGGGGGCAAATGAAAAACTGTTTTTT
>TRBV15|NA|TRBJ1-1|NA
CATSRRVGNTEAFF
TGTGCCACCAGCCGAAGGGTAGGGAACACTGAAGCTTTCTTT
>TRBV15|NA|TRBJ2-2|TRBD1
CATEGQGGTGELFF
TGTGCCACCGAGGGACAGGGTGGGACCGGGGAGCTGTTTTTT
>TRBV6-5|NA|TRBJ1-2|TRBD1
CASWTGATGYTF
TGTGCCAGCTGGACAGGGGCTACTGGCTACACCTTC
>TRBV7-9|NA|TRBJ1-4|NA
CASSLQGGGEKLFF
TGTGCCAGCAGCTTACAGGGCGGGGGTGAAAAACTGTTTTTT
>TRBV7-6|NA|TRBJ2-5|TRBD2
CASSLRTSGSLGKETQYF
TGTGCCAGCAGCCTAAGGACTAGCGGGAGTTTGGGGAAAGAGACCCAGTACTTC
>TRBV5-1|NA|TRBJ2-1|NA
CASSWTDSSYNEQFF
TGCGCCAGCAGCTGGACTGATAGCTCCTACAATGAGCAGTTCTTC
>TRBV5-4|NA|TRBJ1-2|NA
CASSLRRMVPYGYTF
TGTGCCAGCAGCTTGCGGAGGATGGTACCGTATGGCTACACCTTC
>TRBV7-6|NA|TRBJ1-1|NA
CASSLGGGTEAFF
TGTGCCAGCAGCTTAGGGGGAGGGACTGAAGCTTTCTTT
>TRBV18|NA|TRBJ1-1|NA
CASSPTGMGAFF
TGTGCCAGCTCACCAACAGGGATGGGAGCTTTCTTT
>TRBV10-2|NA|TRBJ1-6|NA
CASSDEAPAYNSPLHF
TGCGCCAGCAGTGACGAGGCGCCCGCCTATAATTCACCCCTCCACTTT
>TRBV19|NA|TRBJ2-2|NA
CASTLGGRGTGELFF
TGTGCCAGTACCCTGGGGGGACGGGGCACCGGGGAGCTGTTTTTT